The rows below give T cell receptor beta chains drawn from one sample of a study of blood T cell repertoires in COVID-19. Sequenced by immunoSEQ multiplex PCR; TCRdb stores in-frame clones only, minus some. The table lists some 520,000 clones, 80% to 90% of them singletons. The sample taken for sequencing was peripheral blood. The receptors come from a man aged 18-30 years with COVID-19, enrolled during active disease. Each CDR3 is given with its conserved first and last residue. The D gene is left open where the match is weak.

v_gene	d_gene	j_gene	CDR3nt	CDR3aa
TRBV12-3/TRBV12-4	TRBD1	TRBJ1-2	TGTGCCAGCAGTGCCGGGACAGTTTATGGCTACACCTTC	CASSAGTVYGYTF
TRBV2	NA	TRBJ1-5	TGTGCCAGCAGTCAAACAGGGCCCCAGCCCCAGCATTTT	CASSQTGPQPQHF
TRBV30	TRBD1	TRBJ1-6	TGTGCCTGGAGTCGGGACAGAAATTCACCCCTCCACTTT	CAWSRDRNSPLHF
TRBV11-3	NA	TRBJ2-3	TGTGCCAGCAGCTTAGGGTCCAGGGTTCTGTCCACAAATACGCAGTATTTT	CASSLGSRVLSTNTQYF
TRBV19	TRBD2	TRBJ2-3	TGTGCCAGTAGTACGGCGGGAGGGGATACGCAGTATTTT	CASSTAGGDTQYF
TRBV5-6	NA	TRBJ2-2	TGTGCCAGCAGCTTCTTCGGGGATATGAACACCGGGGAGCTGTTTTTT	CASSFFGDMNTGELFF
TRBV7-9	TRBD2	TRBJ2-5	TGTGCCAGCAGCTCCCACCTCGCGGGAGTCGTGACCCAGTACTTC	CASSSHLAGVVTQYF
TRBV3-1/TRBV3-2	TRBD2	TRBJ2-1	TGTGCCAGCAGCCAAGTTAGCGGGAGGGGAGGTCACAATGAGCAGTTCTTC	CASSQVSGRGGHNEQFF
TRBV2	TRBD1	TRBJ2-7	TGTGCCAGCATATCCGGGACAGGGGGCTTCGAGCAGTACTTC	CASISGTGGFEQYF
TRBV18	TRBD2	TRBJ2-1	TGTGCCAGCTCACCGGGACTAGGGGTCGATGAGCAGTTCTTC	CASSPGLGVDEQFF
TRBV19	NA	TRBJ2-4	TGTGCCAGTAGTCCGGGACATACAACAAACATTCAGTACTTC	CASSPGHTTNIQYF